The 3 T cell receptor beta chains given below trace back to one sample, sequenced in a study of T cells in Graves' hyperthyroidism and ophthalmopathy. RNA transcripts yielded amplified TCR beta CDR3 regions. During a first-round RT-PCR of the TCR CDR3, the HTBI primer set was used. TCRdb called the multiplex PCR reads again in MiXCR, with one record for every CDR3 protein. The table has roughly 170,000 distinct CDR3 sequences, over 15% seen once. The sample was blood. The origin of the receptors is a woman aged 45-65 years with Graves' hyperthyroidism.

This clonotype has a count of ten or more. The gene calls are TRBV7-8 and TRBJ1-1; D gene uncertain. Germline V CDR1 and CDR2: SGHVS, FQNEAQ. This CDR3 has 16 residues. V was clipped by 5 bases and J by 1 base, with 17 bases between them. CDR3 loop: CASSPRLLGRNTEAFF. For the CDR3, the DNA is TGTGCCAGCAGCCCGCGTCTTTTAGGCAGGAACACTGAAGCTTTCTTT.

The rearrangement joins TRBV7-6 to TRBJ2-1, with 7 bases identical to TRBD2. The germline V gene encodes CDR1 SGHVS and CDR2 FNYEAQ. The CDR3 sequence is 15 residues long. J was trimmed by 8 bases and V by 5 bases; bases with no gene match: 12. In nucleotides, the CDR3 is TGTGCCAGCAGCGCTCGGGGGGTGGCATACGATGAGCAGTTCTTC. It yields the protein CASSARGVAYDEQFF.

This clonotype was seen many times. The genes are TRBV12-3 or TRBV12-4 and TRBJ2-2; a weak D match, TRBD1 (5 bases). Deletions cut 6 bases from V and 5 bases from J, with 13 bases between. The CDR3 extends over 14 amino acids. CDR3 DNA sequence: TGTGCCAGCAGCGGGCAGGGCCCTACCGGGGAGCTGTTTTTT. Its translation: CASSGQGPTGELFF.